This T cell receptor beta chain stems from a study of blood T cell repertoires in COVID-19. As for the study in general: Some COVID-19 samples were acute and others convalescent; all came from the United States, Italy and Spain. Sources were T cells, B-cell-depleted T cells, or PBMCs; the material itself was cDNA or gDNA.

Original processing methods: Estimates of nucleated cell counts were drawn from the amplification of reference gene primers. Repertoires were generated with immunoSEQ multiplex PCR, while TCRdb's copy carries only in-frame clones and drops some. The V and J calls and the clone size are those of that table, but D and trimming were determined from the DNA. The table shows about 360,000 clones, with around 87% occurring only once. The CDR3 is 13 residues long. Germline CDR1 and CDR2: SNHLY and FYNNEI. V lost 7 bases, J lost 5 bases, and 13 bases lay in between. This clonotype was sampled from a human donor in a cohort sampled during active COVID-19. The rearrangement links TRBV2 to TRBJ2-3; TRBD2 is a possible D gene (6 bases). Input material: peripheral blood. CDR3 sequence: CASNGGARDTQYF. The DNA of the CDR3 is TGTGCCAGCAACGGGGGAGCCAGAGATACGCAGTATTTT.